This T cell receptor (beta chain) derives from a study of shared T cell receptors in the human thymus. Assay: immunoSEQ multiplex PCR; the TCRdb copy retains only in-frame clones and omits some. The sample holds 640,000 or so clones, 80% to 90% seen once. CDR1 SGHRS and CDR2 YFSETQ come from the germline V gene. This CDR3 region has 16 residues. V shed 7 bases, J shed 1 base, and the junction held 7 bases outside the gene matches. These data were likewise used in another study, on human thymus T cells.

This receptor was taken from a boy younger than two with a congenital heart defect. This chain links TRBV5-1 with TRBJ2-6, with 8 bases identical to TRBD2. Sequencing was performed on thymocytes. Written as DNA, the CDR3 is TGCGCCAGCTCACTCGGGGGGGTTTCTGGGGCCAACGTCCTGACTTTC. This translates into CASSLGGVSGANVLTF.